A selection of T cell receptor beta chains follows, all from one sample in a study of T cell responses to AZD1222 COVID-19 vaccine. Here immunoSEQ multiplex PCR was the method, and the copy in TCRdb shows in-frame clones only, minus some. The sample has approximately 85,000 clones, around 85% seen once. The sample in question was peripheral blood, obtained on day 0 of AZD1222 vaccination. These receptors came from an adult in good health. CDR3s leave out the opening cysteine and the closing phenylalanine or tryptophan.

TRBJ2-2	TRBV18	ASKTSSNTGELF
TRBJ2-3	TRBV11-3	ASSLGPSTDTQY
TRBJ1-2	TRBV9	ASSRDSDSFYGYT
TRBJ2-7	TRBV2	ASSEVRGRYEQY
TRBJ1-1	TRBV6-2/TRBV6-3	ASSYEIGTGIKSGNTEAF
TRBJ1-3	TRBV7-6	ASSLEVTAASGNTIY
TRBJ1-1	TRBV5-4	ASSLKRGTNEAF
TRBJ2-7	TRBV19	ASTGHPSGRNYEQY
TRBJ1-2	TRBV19	ASRIGTNYGYT
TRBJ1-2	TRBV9	ASSPAGTGVGGYT
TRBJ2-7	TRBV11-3	ASSPGTGAHEQY
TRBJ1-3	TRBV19	ASSVQGKGNTIY
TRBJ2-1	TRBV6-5	ASTLTSGGYNEQF
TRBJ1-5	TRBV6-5	ASKTGGNQPQH
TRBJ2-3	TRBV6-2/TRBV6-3	ASSYSGYTDTQY